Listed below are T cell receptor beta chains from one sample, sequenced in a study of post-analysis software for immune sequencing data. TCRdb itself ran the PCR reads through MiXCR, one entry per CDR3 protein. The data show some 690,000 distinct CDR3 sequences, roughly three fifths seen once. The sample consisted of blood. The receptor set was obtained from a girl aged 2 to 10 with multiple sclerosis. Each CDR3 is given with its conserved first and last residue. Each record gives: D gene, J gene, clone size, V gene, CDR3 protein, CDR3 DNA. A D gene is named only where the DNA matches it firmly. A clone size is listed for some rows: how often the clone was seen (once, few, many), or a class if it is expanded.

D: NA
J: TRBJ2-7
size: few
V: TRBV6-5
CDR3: CASSPQATYEQYF
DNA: TGTGCCAGCAGTCCTCAAGCCACCTACGAGCAGTACTTC

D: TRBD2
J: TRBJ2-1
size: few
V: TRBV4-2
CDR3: CASRKTSGGAYETSANEQFF
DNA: TGTGCCAGCAGAAAAACTAGCGGGGGAGCTTATGAAACCTCAGCCAATGAGCAGTTCTTC

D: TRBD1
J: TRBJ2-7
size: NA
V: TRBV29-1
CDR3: CSVGGTGGSSYEQYF
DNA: TGCAGCGTTGGTGGGACAGGGGGCTCGTCCTACGAGCAGTACTTC

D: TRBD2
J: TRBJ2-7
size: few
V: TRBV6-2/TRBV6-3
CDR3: CASSEAGVSYEQYF
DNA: TGTGCCAGCAGTGAGGCGGGGGTCTCCTACGAGCAGTACTTC

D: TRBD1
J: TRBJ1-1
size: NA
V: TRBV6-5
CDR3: CASIQGANEAFF
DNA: TGTGCCAGCATCCAGGGGGCGAATGAAGCTTTCTTT

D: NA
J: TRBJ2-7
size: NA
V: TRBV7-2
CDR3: CASSLGTRREQYF
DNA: TGTGCCAGCAGCTTAGGGACGCGGCGCGAGCAGTACTTC

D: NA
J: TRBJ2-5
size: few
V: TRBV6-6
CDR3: CASSYPHSGEGETQYF
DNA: TGTGCCAGCAGTTACCCGCATTCGGGGGAAGGCGAGACCCAGTACTTC

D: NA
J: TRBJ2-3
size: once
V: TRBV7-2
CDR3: CASSLARDKGRGTQYF
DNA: TGTGCCAGCAGCTTAGCCCGGGACAAAGGTCGGGGTACGCAGTATTTT

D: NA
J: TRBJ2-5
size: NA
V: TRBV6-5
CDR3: CASSYGVLGSGETQYF
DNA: TGTGCCAGCAGTTACGGAGTCCTGGGCTCGGGGGAGACCCAGTACTTC

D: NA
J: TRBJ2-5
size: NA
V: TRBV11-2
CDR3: CASGRGSEETQYF
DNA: TGTGCCAGCGGAAGAGGCAGCGAAGAGACCCAGTACTTC

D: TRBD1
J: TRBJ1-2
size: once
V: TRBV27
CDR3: CASSFRTGTASYGYTF
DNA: TGTGCCAGCAGTTTCCGGACAGGGACTGCAAGCTATGGCTACACCTTC

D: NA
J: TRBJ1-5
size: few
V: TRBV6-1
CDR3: CASSETGDQPQHF
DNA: TGTGCCAGCAGTGAAACTGGGGATCAGCCCCAGCATTTT

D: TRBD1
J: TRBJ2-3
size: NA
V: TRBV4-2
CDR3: CASSHYGQGLGTDTQYF
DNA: TGTGCCAGCAGCCACTACGGACAGGGGCTAGGCACAGATACGCAGTATTTT

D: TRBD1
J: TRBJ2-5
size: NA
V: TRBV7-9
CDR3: CASRPTPGTGSGETQYF
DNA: TGTGCCAGCAGGCCAACACCCGGGACAGGGTCGGGGGAGACCCAGTACTTC

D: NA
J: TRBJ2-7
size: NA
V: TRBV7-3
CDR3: CASSLKGAGGSEQYF
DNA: TGTGCCAGCAGCTTAAAGGGCGCAGGAGGCAGCGAGCAGTACTTC

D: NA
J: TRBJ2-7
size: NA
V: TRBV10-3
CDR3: CAISDSGTKGTYEQYF
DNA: TGTGCCATCAGTGATTCGGGCACGAAAGGGACCTACGAGCAGTACTTC

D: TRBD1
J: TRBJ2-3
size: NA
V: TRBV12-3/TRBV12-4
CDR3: CASSLSQGFLGYADTQYF
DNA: TGTGCCAGCAGTTTATCACAGGGGTTCTTGGGTTACGCAGATACGCAGTATTTT

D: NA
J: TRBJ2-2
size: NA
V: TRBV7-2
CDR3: CASSLGGRTGELFF
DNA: TGTGCCAGCAGCTTGGGGGGAAGGACCGGGGAGCTGTTTTTT

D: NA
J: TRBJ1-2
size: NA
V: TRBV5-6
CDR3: CASSLRTDRGYTF
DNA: TGTGCCAGCAGCTTGCGTACAGATCGGGGCTACACCTTC

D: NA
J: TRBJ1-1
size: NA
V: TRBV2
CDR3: CASSVSLFGEAFF
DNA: TGTGCCAGCAGTGTAAGCCTATTCGGAGAAGCTTTCTTT

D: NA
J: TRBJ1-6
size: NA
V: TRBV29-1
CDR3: CSVADPGNSPLHF
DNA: TGCAGCGTTGCGGACCCCGGAAATTCACCCCTCCACTTT

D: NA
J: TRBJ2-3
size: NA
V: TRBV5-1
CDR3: CASREDGGATDTQYF
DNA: TGCGCCAGCAGGGAGGACGGGGGTGCCACAGATACGCAGTATTTT

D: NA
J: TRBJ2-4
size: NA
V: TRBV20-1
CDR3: CSAREGTHIQYF
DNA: TGCAGTGCTAGAGAGGGGACACACATTCAGTACTTC

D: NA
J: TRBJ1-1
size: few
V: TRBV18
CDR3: CASSPRGEGYTEAFF
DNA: TGTGCCAGCTCACCACGTGGGGAGGGGTACACTGAAGCTTTCTTT

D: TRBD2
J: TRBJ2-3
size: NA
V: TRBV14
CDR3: CASSQGSSGRLKTDTQYF
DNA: TGTGCCAGCAGCCAAGGATCTAGCGGGAGGTTGAAGACAGATACGCAGTATTTT

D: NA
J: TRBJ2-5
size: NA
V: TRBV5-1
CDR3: CASSSPRGGKETQYF
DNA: TGCGCCAGCAGCTCTCCCAGGGGGGGAAAAGAGACCCAGTACTTC

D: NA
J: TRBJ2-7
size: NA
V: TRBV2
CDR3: CASSGDLGRNSMQYF
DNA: TGTGCCAGCAGTGGGGATCTGGGGAGGAATTCGATGCAGTACTTC

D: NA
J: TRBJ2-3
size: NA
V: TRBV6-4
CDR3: CASSESWSSTDTQYF
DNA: TGTGCCAGCAGTGAATCATGGTCCAGCACAGATACGCAGTATTTT

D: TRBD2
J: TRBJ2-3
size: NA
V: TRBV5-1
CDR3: CASSLGSGDGNTQYF
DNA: TGCGCCAGCAGCTTGGGGAGCGGGGACGGGAATACGCAGTATTTT

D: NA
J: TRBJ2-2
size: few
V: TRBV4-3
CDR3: CASKQEPGTETGELFF
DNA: TGCGCCAGCAAGCAGGAACCCGGAACGGAGACCGGGGAGCTGTTTTTT

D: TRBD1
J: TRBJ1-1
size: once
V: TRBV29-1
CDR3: CSVVGQGNTEAFF
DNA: TGCAGCGTTGTGGGACAGGGGAACACTGAAGCTTTCTTT

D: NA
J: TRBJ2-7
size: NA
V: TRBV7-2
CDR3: CASSLQGTREQYF
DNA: TGTGCCAGCAGCTTACAGGGTACCCGCGAGCAGTACTTC

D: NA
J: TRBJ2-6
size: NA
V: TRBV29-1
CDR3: CSGLLGSGANVLTF
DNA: TGCAGCGGTCTACTGGGCTCTGGGGCCAACGTCCTGACTTTC

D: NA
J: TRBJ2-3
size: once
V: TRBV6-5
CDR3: CASSYSGHEGGNATQYF
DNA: TGTGCCAGCAGTTACTCTGGACATGAGGGCGGGAATGCTACGCAGTATTTT

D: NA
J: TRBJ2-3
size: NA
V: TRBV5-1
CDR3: CASSSRGHTDTQYF
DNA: TGCGCCAGCAGCTCGAGGGGTCACACAGATACGCAGTATTTT

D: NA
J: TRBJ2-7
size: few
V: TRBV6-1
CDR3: CASTYTGYYEQYF
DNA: TGTGCCAGCACCTATACGGGGTACTACGAGCAGTACTTC

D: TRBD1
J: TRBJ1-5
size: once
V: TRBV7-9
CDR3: CASSLGTAINQPQHF
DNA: TGTGCTAGCAGCTTAGGGACAGCCATCAATCAGCCCCAGCATTTT

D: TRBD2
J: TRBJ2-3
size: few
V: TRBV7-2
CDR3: CASSLARVAGSADTQYF
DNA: TGTGCCAGCAGCTTAGCTAGGGTAGCGGGGTCAGCAGATACGCAGTATTTT

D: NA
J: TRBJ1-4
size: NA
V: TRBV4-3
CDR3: CASSLGYSGTNDKLFF
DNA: TGCGCCAGCAGCCTCGGATACTCGGGCACAAATGACAAACTGTTTTTT

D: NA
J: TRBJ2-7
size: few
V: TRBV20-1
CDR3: CSAKRAGLSYEQYF
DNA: TGCAGTGCTAAACGAGCGGGTCTCTCCTACGAGCAGTACTTC

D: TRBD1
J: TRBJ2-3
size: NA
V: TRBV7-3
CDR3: CASSLDRLRTDTQYF
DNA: TGTGCCAGCAGCCTGGACAGGCTGCGCACAGATACGCAGTATTTT

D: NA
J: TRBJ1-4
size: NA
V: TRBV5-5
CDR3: CASSLQWPATNEKLFF
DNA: TGTGCCAGCAGCTTACAGTGGCCCGCAACTAATGAAAAACTGTTTTTT

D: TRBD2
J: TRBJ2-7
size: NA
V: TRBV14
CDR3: CASSQGVGTREQYF
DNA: TGTGCCAGCAGCCAGGGAGTTGGGACTAGGGAGCAGTACTTC

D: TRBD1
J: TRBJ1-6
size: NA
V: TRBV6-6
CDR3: CASRIKGQGNSPLHF
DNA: TGTGCCAGCAGAATTAAGGGACAGGGAAATTCACCCCTCCACTTT

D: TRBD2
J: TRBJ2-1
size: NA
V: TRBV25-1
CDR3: CASSPPGLAGVEQFF
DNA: TGTGCCAGCAGTCCTCCGGGACTAGCGGGAGTTGAGCAGTTCTTC

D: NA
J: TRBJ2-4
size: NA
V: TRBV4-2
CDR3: CASSQKGGNIQYF
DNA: TGTGCCAGCAGCCAAAAGGGGGGAAACATTCAGTACTTC

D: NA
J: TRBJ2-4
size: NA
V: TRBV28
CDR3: CASSLKQNIQYF
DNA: TGTGCCAGCAGTTTAAAGCAAAACATTCAGTACTTC

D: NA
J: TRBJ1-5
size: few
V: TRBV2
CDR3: CASSEDYSNQPQHF
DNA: TGTGCCAGCAGCGAGGACTATAGCAATCAGCCCCAGCATTTT

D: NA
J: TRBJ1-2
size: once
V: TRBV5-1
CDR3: CASSLEASDGYTF
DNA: TGCGCCAGCAGCTTGGAGGCAAGCGATGGCTACACCTTC

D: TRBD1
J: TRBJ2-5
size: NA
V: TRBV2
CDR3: CASRYRGQQETQYF
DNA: TGTGCCAGCAGGTACCGGGGACAGCAAGAGACCCAGTACTTC

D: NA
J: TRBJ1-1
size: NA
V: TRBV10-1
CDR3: CASSGRLNTEAFF
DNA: TGCGCCAGCAGTGGGCGGCTGAACACTGAAGCTTTCTTT

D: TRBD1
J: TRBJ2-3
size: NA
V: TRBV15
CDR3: CATSSDIHRQGADTQYF
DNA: TGTGCCACCAGCAGTGATATACACCGACAGGGAGCAGATACGCAGTATTTT

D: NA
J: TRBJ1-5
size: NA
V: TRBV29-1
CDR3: CSVVGYGNQPQHF
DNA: TGCAGCGTTGTGGGTTATGGCAATCAGCCCCAGCATTTT

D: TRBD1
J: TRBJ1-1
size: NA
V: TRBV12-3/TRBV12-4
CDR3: CASSPRRTGDTEAFF
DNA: TGTGCCAGCAGTCCCCGGAGGACAGGGGACACTGAAGCTTTCTTT

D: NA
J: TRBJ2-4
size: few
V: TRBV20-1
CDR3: CSARGGPPRNIQYF
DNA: TGCAGTGCTAGAGGTGGTCCCCCCAGAAACATTCAGTACTTC

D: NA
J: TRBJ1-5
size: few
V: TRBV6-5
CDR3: CASSYRHHVPQHF
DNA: TGTGCCAGCAGTTACAGGCACCACGTACCCCAGCATTTT

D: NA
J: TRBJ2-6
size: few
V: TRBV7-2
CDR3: CASSLDRVSGANVLTF
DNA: TGTGCCAGCAGCTTAGATCGGGTCTCTGGGGCCAACGTCCTGACTTTC

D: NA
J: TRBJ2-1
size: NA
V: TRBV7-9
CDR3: CASSSGTMTGRDNEQFF
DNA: TGTGCCAGCAGCTCGGGGACCATGACAGGGAGGGACAATGAGCAGTTCTTC

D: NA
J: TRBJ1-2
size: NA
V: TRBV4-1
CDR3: CASSQGGNGYTF
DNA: TGCGCCAGCAGCCAAGGAGGGAATGGCTACACCTTC

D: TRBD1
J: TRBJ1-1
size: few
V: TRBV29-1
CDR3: CSVAPSDRGTEAFF
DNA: TGCAGCGTGGCTCCTTCTGACAGGGGCACTGAAGCTTTCTTT